Shown below are 13 T cell receptor beta chains from a single sample sequenced in a study of cytomegalovirus exposure and HLA in healthy donors. PCR primers comprised 60 Vbeta and 13 Jbeta primers. Method: immunoSEQ multiplex PCR; TCRdb's copy keeps in-frame clones and lacks some. This table holds 100,000 to 150,000 clones, 83% found once. What was sequenced was PBMCs. The receptors were sampled from a woman between 35 and 50 years old in good health and CMV-seropositive.

This clone was seen once. The J gene is TRBJ2-3, the V gene TRBV5-6, with a possible D match to TRBD1 (6 bases). CDR1 and CDR2 from the germline V gene are SGHDT and YYEEEE. CDR3 length equals 15 residues. Trimming shortened V by 4 bases and J by 2 bases, and 14 bases separated the two germline ends. Here the CDR3 reads CASSLRAGVTDTQYF. The CDR3 coding sequence is TGTGCCAGCAGCCTGAGGGCAGGGGTCACAGATACGCAGTATTTT. Drawing the rest from reference TRBV5-6 and TRBJ2-3, the complete variable domain is DAGVTQSPTHLIKTRGQQVTLRCSPKSGHDTVSWYQQALGQGPQFIFQYYEEEERQRGNFPDRFSGHQFPNYSSELNVNALLLGDSALYLCASSLRAGVTDTQYFGPGTRLTVL.

This sequence joins TRBV5-6 and TRBJ2-3; perhaps TRBD1 as D (6 bases). The CDR3 has 16 residues. The germline CDR1 and CDR2 sequences are SGHDT and YYEEEE. Trimming took 4 bases from V and 2 from J, leaving 17 bases between them. The CDR3, as DNA: TGTGCCAGCAGCGTAACTAGGGGGATGTACACAGATACGCAGTATTTT. Amino acids: CASSVTRGMYTDTQYF.

V and J are TRBV2 and TRBJ2-1; D gene uncertain. There are 13 residues in the CDR3. Trimming cost V 6 bases and J 7 bases, with 13 bases left between them. Germline V gene lookup returns CDR1 SNHLY and CDR2 FYNNEI. The CDR3 DNA reads as TGTGCCAGCAGGCCCAGGATTTCGAATGAGCAGTTCTTC. It encodes CASRPRISNEQFF. The complete variable domain, with remaining parts taken from reference TRBV2 and TRBJ2-1, reads EPEVTQTPSHQVTQMGQEVILRCVPISNHLYFYWYRQILGQKVEFLVSFYNNEISEKSEIFDDQFSVERPDGSNFTLKIRSTKLEDSAMYFCASRPRISNEQFFGPGTRLTVL.

V gene TRBV5-4 combines with J gene TRBJ2-3; 14 bases line up with TRBD2. Germline V CDR1 and CDR2: SGHNT, YYREEE (reference sequence). With V trimmed by 3 bases and J by 5 bases, 11 bases remained unmatched. This CDR3 spans 18 amino acids. CDR3: CASSWGGLAGGEGDTQYF. CDR3 bases: TGTGCCAGCAGCTGGGGTGGACTAGCGGGGGGAGAAGGAGATACGCAGTATTTT.

This chain connects TRBV28 to TRBJ1-2, with no clear D. CDR3 length: 13 residues. V was cut by 6 bases and J by 0 bases, with 8 bases left in between. Germline V gene data show CDR1 as MDHEN and CDR2 as SYDVKM. DNA for the CDR3: TGTGCCAGCAGCCCGGTAGCTAACTATGGCTACACCTTC. Protein sequence: CASSPVANYGYTF.

This clone was found a few times. The chain joins TRBV11-2 to TRBJ2-4, with D possibly TRBD1 on 7 matching bases. Germline CDR1 SGHAT, CDR2 FQNNGV. V lost 5 bases to trimming and J lost 9 bases, with 20 bases between them. The CDR3 totals 15 residues. The CDR3 DNA reads TGTGCCAGCAGCAAAAGGGACCCCCAGGGGGGCATTCAGTACTTC. This codes for CASSKRDPQGGIQYF.

The chain carries TRBV14 and TRBJ1-4, with TRBD1 as a possible D gene (6 bases). Looked up from germline, CDR1 is SGHDN and CDR2 is FVKESK. There are 13 residues in the CDR3. Deletions cut 4 bases from V and 16 bases from J, with 19 bases between. The CDR3 region is CASSLTHGDTQFF. The DNA of the CDR3 is TGTGCCAGCAGCCTCACACATGGGGACACCCAGTTTTTT.

This chain links TRBV19 with TRBJ2-1, with 14 bases fitting TRBD2. This CDR3 is 17 amino acids long. V lost 6 bases and J lost 15; bases outside the gene matches: 19. CDR1 is LNHDA, CDR2 SQIVND, per germline (reference sequence). The chain's CDR3 is CASSHPPGRLAGGPWFF. CDR3 sequence (DNA): TGTGCCAGTAGCCATCCCCCGGGCAGACTAGCGGGAGGGCCGTGGTTCTTC.

This clone was observed a handful of times. One end of the junction fails to match germline, which may point to a read error. The rearrangement joins TRBV2 to TRBJ2-7; 8 bases match TRBD2. The length of the CDR3 is 12 residues. Germline V gene data show CDR1 as SNHLY and CDR2 as FYNNEI. The CDR3 loop is CASSLLRGGKHF. In nucleotides, the CDR3 is TGTGCCAGCAGTCTCCTACGGGGGGGAAAACACTTC.

The gene calls are TRBV25-1 and TRBJ1-3, with a possible D match to TRBD1 (6 bases). V dropped 1 base and J dropped 8 bases, with 15 bases sitting between them. The CDR3 consists of 15 residues. Germline CDR1 MGHDK, CDR2 SYGVNS. Here the CDR3 DNA reads TGTGCCAGCAGTGAATCAGCGGCAGGGGTAGACACCATATATTTT. This gives the protein CASSESAAGVDTIYF.

The chain combines TRBV5-6 with TRBJ2-1, with 14 bases fitting TRBD2. Germline V gene lookup returns CDR1 SGHDT and CDR2 YYEEEE. The trim removed 0 bases at V and 0 bases at J, leaving 2 bases unmatched. CDR3 length: 18 amino acids. The CDR3 is CASSLDGTSGSSYNEQFF. Written as DNA, the CDR3 is TGTGCCAGCAGCTTGGATGGGACTAGCGGGAGCTCCTACAATGAGCAGTTCTTC. Supplemented by reference TRBV5-6 and TRBJ2-1, the full variable domain reads DAGVTQSPTHLIKTRGQQVTLRCSPKSGHDTVSWYQQALGQGPQFIFQYYEEEERQRGNFPDRFSGHQFPNYSSELNVNALLLGDSALYLCASSLDGTSGSSYNEQFFGPGTRLTVL.

This chain joins TRBV27 and TRBJ2-1; D uncertain. The CDR3 runs 15 residues. Deletions cut 10 bases from V and 0 bases from J, with 16 bases between. Per the germline V gene, CDR1 is MNHEY and CDR2 is SMNVEV (reference sequence). The CDR3 coding sequence is TGTGCCACCAGAATGGCGGTAGGCTCCTACAATGAGCAGTTCTTC. Translated: CATRMAVGSYNEQFF.

The rearrangement links TRBV4-2 to TRBJ2-6; 9 bases agree with TRBD1. V lost 3 bases, J lost 0 bases, and 6 bases stayed unmatched. The germline CDR1 and CDR2 sequences are LGHNA and YNFKEQ. The CDR3 has 18 amino acids. The CDR3 is CASSQTGTGNSGANVLTF. The CDR3 DNA is TGTGCCAGCAGCCAGACCGGGACAGGGAACTCTGGGGCCAACGTCCTGACTTTC.